Below, one TCR beta chain is given with its context. The sample originates from a study of blood T cell repertoires in COVID-19. Across the whole study: Sites in the United States, Italy and Spain provided acute and convalescent COVID-19 samples.

Repertoires were generated with immunoSEQ multiplex PCR, while TCRdb's copy carries only in-frame clones and drops some. This sample has around 310,000 clones, with 75% to 95% found just once. The V segment lost 4 bases and the J segment 7 bases; nucleotides outside the gene matches: 10. From germline, CDR1 is KGHDR and CDR2 SFDVKD. The CDR3 loop spans 15 amino acids. The sequence was collected from a woman in her twenties or thirties with COVID-19, enrolled during active disease. The genes are TRBV24-1 and TRBJ1-2; 8 bases align to TRBD1. The sequencing sample was made of peripheral blood. The CDR3 is CATSDPGQGDGGYTF. The DNA for the CDR3 is TGTGCCACCAGTGACCCCGGACAGGGTGATGGTGGCTACACCTTC.